This entry describes one T cell receptor (beta chain). Clones were read by immunoSEQ multiplex PCR, and TCRdb kept only the in-frame ones, dropping some. The sample carries a few hundred thousand clones, 90% recorded once. This sample is part of a study of blood T cell repertoires in COVID-19. Study background: Samples representing acute and convalescent COVID-19 were sourced from the United States, Italy and Spain. Nucleic acid was either cDNA or gDNA, and it came from T cells, B-cell-depleted T cells, or PBMCs.

The specimen sequenced was PBMCs or T cells enriched from blood (not recorded which). This clonotype was obtained from a woman in her late teens or twenties with acute COVID-19.

This chain's CDR3 is CASSPGTGARAGELFF. The DNA of the CDR3 is TGTGCCAGCTCACCGGGGACAGGGGCGAGGGCCGGGGAGCTGTTTTTT. This chain connects TRBV18 to TRBJ2-2; TRBD1 matches 10 bases. This CDR3 spans 16 amino acids. V gave up 3 bases and J gave up 6 bases; unmatched junction bases: 7. From germline, CDR1 is KGHSH and CDR2 LQKENI. The full variable domain, with the rest looked up from reference TRBV18 and TRBJ2-2, is NAGVMQNPRHLVRRRGQEARLRCSPMKGHSHVYWYRQLPEEGLKFMVYLQKENIIDESGMPKERFSAEFPKEGPSILRIQQVVRGDSAAYFCASSPGTGARAGELFFGEGSRLTVL.